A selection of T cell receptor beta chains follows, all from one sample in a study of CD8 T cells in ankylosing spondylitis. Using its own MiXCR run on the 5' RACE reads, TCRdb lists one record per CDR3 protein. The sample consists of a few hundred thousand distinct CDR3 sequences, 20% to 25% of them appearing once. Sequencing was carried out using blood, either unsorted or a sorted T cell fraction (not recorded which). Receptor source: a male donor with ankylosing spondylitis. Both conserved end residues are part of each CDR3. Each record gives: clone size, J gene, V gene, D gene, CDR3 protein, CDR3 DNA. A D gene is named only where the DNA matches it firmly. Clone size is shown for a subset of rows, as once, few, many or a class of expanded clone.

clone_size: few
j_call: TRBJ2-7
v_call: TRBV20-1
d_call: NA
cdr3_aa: CSVFRDPSSYEQYF
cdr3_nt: TGCAGTGTCTTTCGGGACCCCAGCTCCTACGAGCAGTACTTC

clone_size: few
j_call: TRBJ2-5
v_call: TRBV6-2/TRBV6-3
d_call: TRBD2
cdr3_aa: CASMAGTSGIGTQYF
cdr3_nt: TGTGCCAGCATGGCCGGGACTAGCGGGATAGGGACCCAGTACTTC

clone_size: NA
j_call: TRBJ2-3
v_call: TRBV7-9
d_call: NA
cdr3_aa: CASSLDRLGSPDTQYF
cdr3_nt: TGTGCCAGCAGCTTAGATCGGCTTGGCTCTCCAGATACGCAGTATTTT

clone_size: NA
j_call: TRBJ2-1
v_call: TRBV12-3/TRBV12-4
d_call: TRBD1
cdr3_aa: CASSLFTGVSNEQFF
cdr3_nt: TGTGCCAGCAGTTTATTCACAGGGGTATCGAATGAGCAGTTCTTC

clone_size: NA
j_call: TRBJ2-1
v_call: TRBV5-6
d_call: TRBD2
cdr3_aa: CASSFGTIVGNEQFF
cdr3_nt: TGTGCCAGCAGCTTCGGGACTATAGTAGGCAATGAGCAGTTCTTC

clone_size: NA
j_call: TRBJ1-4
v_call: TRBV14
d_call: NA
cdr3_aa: CASSPDFATNEKLFF
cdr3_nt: TGTGCCAGCAGCCCCGATTTTGCAACTAATGAAAAACTGTTTTTT

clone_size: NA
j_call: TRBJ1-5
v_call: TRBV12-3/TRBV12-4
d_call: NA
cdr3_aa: CASSNYPGDYGQPQHF
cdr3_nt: TGTGCCAGCAGCAACTACCCCGGGGATTACGGTCAGCCCCAGCATTTT

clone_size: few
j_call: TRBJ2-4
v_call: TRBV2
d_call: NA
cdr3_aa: CASSQVQNIQYF
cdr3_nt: TGTGCCAGCAGTCAGGTCCAAAACATTCAGTACTTC

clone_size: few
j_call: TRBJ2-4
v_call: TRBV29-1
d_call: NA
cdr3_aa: CSVEGPGLAQYF
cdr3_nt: TGCAGCGTTGAAGGCCCAGGGCTTGCTCAGTACTTC

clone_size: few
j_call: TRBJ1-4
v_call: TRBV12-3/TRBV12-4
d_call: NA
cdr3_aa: CASSLLGVGTNEKLFF
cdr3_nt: TGTGCCAGCAGTTTACTAGGGGTAGGGACTAATGAAAAACTGTTTTTT

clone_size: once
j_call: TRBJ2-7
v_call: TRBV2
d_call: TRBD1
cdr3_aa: CASSARTGDLYEQYF
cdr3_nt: TGTGCCAGCAGTGCAAGGACAGGGGATCTTTACGAGCAGTACTTC

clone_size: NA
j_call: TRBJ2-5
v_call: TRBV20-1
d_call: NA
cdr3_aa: CSGRSRKSQETQYF
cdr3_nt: TGCAGTGGACGTAGCCGGAAAAGTCAAGAGACCCAGTACTTC

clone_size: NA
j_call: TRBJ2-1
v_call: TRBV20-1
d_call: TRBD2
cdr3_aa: CSAGGLADNEQFF
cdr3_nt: TGCAGTGCTGGGGGACTAGCGGACAATGAGCAGTTCTTC

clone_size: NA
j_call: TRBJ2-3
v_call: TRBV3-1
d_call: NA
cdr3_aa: CASSQLPEDTQYF
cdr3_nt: TGTGCCAGCAGCCAACTCCCTGAAGATACGCAGTATTTT

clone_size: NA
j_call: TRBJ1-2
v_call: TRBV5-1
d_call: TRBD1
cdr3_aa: CASRYSHMTGPRDYGYTF
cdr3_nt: TGCGCCAGCAGATACTCCCACATGACAGGGCCGAGGGACTATGGCTACACCTTC

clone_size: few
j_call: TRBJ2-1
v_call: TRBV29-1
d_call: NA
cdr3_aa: CSVVLSQGNEQFF
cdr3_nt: TGCAGCGTTGTTCTTTCACAGGGCAATGAGCAGTTCTTC

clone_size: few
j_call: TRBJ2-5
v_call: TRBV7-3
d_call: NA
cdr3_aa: CASSLNRVPQGTQYF
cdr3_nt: TGTGCCAGCAGCTTAAATAGAGTACCCCAAGGGACCCAGTACTTC

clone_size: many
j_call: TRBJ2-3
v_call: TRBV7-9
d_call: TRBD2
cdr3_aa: CASSSRLAGIDTQYF
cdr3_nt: TGTGCCAGCAGCTCCCGACTAGCGGGTATTGATACGCAGTATTTT

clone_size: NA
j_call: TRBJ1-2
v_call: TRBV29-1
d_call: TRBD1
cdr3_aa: CSVETTGGLYGYTF
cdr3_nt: TGCAGCGTTGAAACAACAGGGGGTCTCTATGGCTACACCTTC

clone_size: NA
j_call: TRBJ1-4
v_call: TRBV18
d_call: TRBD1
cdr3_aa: CASSPGTANEKLFF
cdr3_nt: TGTGCCAGCTCACCCGGGACAGCTAATGAAAAACTGTTTTTT

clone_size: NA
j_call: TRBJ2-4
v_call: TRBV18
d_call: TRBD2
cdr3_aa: CASSPGLGDAIQYF
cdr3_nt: TGTGCCAGCTCACCCGGACTAGGCGACGCCATTCAGTACTTC

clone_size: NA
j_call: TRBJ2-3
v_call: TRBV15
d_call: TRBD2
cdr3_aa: CATSRAGLAGADTQYF
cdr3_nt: TGTGCCACCAGCAGAGCAGGACTAGCGGGAGCAGATACGCAGTATTTT

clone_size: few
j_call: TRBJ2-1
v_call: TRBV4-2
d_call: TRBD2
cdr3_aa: CASSPRTSGPYNEQFF
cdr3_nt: TGTGCCAGCAGCCCCCGGACTAGCGGCCCCTACAATGAGCAGTTCTTC

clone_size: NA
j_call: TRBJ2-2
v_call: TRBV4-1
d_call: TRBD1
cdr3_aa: CASSGTENTGELFF
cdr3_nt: TGCGCCAGCAGCGGGACAGAAAACACCGGGGAGCTGTTTTTT

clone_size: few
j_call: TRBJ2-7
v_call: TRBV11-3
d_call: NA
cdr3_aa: CASSLGDLGVRSYEQYF
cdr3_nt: TGTGCCAGCAGCTTAGGGGACCTGGGGGTAAGATCCTACGAGCAGTACTTC

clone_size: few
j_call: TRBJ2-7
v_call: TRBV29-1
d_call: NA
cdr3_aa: CSVGRLLTGGPYEQYF
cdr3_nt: TGCAGCGTTGGACGTTTACTCACCGGGGGCCCCTACGAGCAGTACTTC

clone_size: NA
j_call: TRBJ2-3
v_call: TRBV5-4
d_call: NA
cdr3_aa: CASSLPGMPPSTDTQYF
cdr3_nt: TGTGCCAGCAGCCTCCCCGGGATGCCCCCTAGCACAGATACGCAGTATTTT

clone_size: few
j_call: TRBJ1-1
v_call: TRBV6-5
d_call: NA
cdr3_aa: CASSPGHFEAFF
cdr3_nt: TGTGCCAGCAGTCCGGGACACTTCGAAGCTTTCTTT

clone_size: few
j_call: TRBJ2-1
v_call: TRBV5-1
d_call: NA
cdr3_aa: CASSVYRAGNYNEQFF
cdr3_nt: TGCGCCAGCAGCGTTTATCGGGCGGGTAACTACAATGAGCAGTTCTTC

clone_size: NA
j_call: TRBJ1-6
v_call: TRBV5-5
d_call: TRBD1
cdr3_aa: CASSLFMGQGAIDSPLHF
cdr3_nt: TGTGCCAGCAGCTTGTTTATGGGACAGGGGGCGATAGATTCACCCCTCCACTTT